This T cell receptor beta chain originates from a study of blood T cells in healthy people across ages. Trimming stripped 5 bases from V and 0 bases from J, with 11 bases between. Per germline, CDR1 SGHDN and CDR2 FVKESK. This CDR3 spans 16 amino acids. Study results and limitations: Higher diversity and more naive CD4+ cells were features of long-lived donors, compared to aged donors.

Alongside a J-beta primer mix, a sample-barcoded 5' primer served in a second PCR lasting 7 to 11 cycles. TCRdb independently ran MiXCR on the 5' RACE reads; one entry per CDR3 protein. The sample shows hundreds of thousands of distinct CDR3 sequences, roughly three fifths of them seen only once. Donors ranged from roughly 6 to 90 years old and were healthy Caucasians in Russia. This clonotype appeared a single time. What it binds is not known. The sequence was obtained from a man aged 60 to 75 in good health. The sequencing sample was made of blood. This chain uses TRBV14 with TRBJ2-6; perhaps D is TRBD1 or TRBD2 (5 bases each). CDR3 sequence reads: CASSGDGSSGANVLTF. The CDR3 bases are TGTGCCAGCAGCGGGGACGGCAGCTCTGGGGCCAACGTCCTGACTTTC.